The clone carrying this T cell receptor (beta chain) was found a few times. Amplification used 60 Vbeta primers and 13 Jbeta primers. This table comes from immunoSEQ multiplex PCR, and its TCRdb copy is limited to in-frame clones, with some not included. The data hold approximately 240,000 clones, with 70% to 80% observed a single time. This entry belongs to a study of cytomegalovirus exposure and HLA in healthy donors. Study at large: In a previous analysis, around 110 million unique TCR beta sequences were found from some 200 million T cells.

The CDR3 spans 14 residues. Germline V lookup: CDR1 SNHLY, CDR2 FYNNEI. V shed 6 bases, J shed 8 bases, and the junction held 7 bases outside the gene matches. The chain links TRBV2 to TRBJ1-4; 9 bases agree with TRBD1. The specimen sequenced was PBMCs. This TCR was sampled from a woman in her fifties or sixties in good health and CMV-seropositive. For the CDR3, the DNA is TGTGCCAGCAGGCTCGACAGGGGGGACGAAAAACTGTTTTTT. Protein: CASRLDRGDEKLFF.